Below, 9 T cell receptor beta chains from the same sample are listed, as sequenced in a study of blood T cell repertoires in COVID-19. Sequenced by immunoSEQ multiplex PCR; TCRdb stores in-frame clones only, minus some. Among about 100,000 clones listed, roughly 87% were seen once. Source material: peripheral blood. These TCRs come from a young man in a cohort sampled during active COVID-19.

V is TRBV13 and J is TRBJ2-7, with 9 bases fitting TRBD2. There are 16 residues in the CDR3. The germline V gene has CDR1 PRHDT and CDR2 FYEKMQ (reference sequence). V lost 0 bases to trimming and J lost 6 bases; unmatched junction nucleotides: 9. CDR3 loop: CASSLGYPGLASEQYF. The CDR3, as DNA: TGTGCCAGCAGCTTAGGCTACCCGGGACTAGCATCCGAGCAGTACTTC.

J is TRBJ2-1 and V is TRBV19, with D hard to call. The V end lost 0 bases, the J end lost 8 bases, and 8 bases lay between the germline ends. The CDR3 runs 13 residues. Germline loops: CDR1 LNHDA, CDR2 SQIVND (reference sequence). In DNA, the CDR3 is TGTGCCAGTAGTATAGATACACCCCATGAGCAGTTCTTC. It translates to CASSIDTPHEQFF.

The V and J genes are TRBV28 and TRBJ2-1; D perhaps matches TRBD2 (5 bases). CDR1 is MDHEN and CDR2 is SYDVKM in the germline V gene. V lost 3 bases to trimming and J lost 0 bases, with 12 bases between them. The CDR3 runs to 16 residues. DNA for the CDR3: TGTGCCAGCAGTTTCTATCTGGCGGGCTCCTACAATGAGCAGTTCTTC. It specifies CASSFYLAGSYNEQFF.

The V and J genes are TRBV6-5 and TRBJ2-2, with 7 bases identical to TRBD1. The CDR3 loop spans 15 amino acids. V trimming: 5 bases; J trimming: 5 bases; junction bases outside the gene matches: 8. Germline-derived CDR1 and CDR2 are MNHEY and SVGAGI. CDR3 in amino acids: CASSPRGRGTGELFF. CDR3 sequence (DNA): TGTGCCAGCAGTCCCCGTGGCAGGGGGACCGGGGAGCTGTTTTTT.

The chain uses TRBV7-2 and TRBJ1-3, with D perhaps TRBD1 (5 bases). This CDR3 spans 16 amino acids. Germline V gene sequence: CDR1 SGHTA, CDR2 FQGNSA. V lost 1 base and J 4 bases, leaving 14 bases between the germline ends. The CDR3 here is CASSLVVAGPGNTIYF. The CDR3 coding sequence is TGTGCCAGCAGCTTAGTCGTCGCAGGGCCAGGAAACACCATATATTTT.

The rearrangement links TRBV6-5 to TRBJ2-7, with 12 bases aligning to TRBD1. The CDR3 is 14 residues long. The junction had 7 bases not matched to a gene; V was cut back by 8 bases and J by 5 bases. The germline gives CDR1 MNHEY, CDR2 SVGAGI. The CDR3 sequence: CASARDRGHHEQYF. For the CDR3, the DNA is TGTGCCAGCGCTCGGGACAGGGGGCACCACGAGCAGTACTTC.

CDR3 in DNA: TGTGCCAGCAGTTTTCAGGGAGGGACTAGCACTGAAGCTTTCTTT. This codes for CASSFQGGTSTEAFF. The chain joins TRBV27 to TRBJ1-1, with D possibly TRBD1 on 5 matching bases. The CDR3 contains 15 residues. CDR1 and CDR2 (germline): MNHEY, SMNVEV (reference sequence). Trimming removed 3 bases from V and 4 bases from J, with 15 bases in between.

This clone was found once. This chain uses TRBV5-5 with TRBJ2-7; TRBD1 agrees at 9 bases. The CDR3 loop spans 15 amino acids. V shed 3 bases, J shed 2 bases, and the junction held 6 bases outside the gene matches. CDR1 is SGHKS and CDR2 is YYEKEE in the germline V gene (reference sequence). CDR3 nucleotide sequence: TGTGCCAGCAGCTACCCCGGGACAGGGACCTACGAGCAGTACTTC. This codes for CASSYPGTGTYEQYF.

The gene calls are TRBV5-1 and TRBJ2-4; 8 nucleotides match TRBD1. The CDR3 spans 14 residues. V gave up 3 bases and J gave up 8 bases; unmatched junction bases: 7. From germline, CDR1 is SGHRS and CDR2 YFSETQ. CDR3 loop: CASSWSGQEDIQYF. CDR3 DNA sequence: TGCGCCAGCAGCTGGTCGGGACAGGAGGACATTCAGTACTTC. Together with reference TRBV5-1 and TRBJ2-4, the CDR3 gives the full variable domain: KAGVTQTPRYLIKTRGQQVTLSCSPISGHRSVSWYQQTPGQGLQFLFEYFSETQRNKGNFPGRFSGRQFSNSRSEMNVSTLELGDSALYLCASSWSGQEDIQYFGAGTRLSVL.